The sample holds one count of the clone carrying this T cell receptor (beta chain). Its antigen is undetermined. TCRdb re-derived calls from the 5' RACE reads in MiXCR, one entry per CDR3 protein. The sample has some 150,000 distinct CDR3 sequences, about 10% seen once. This CDR3 is 13 amino acids long. Deletions cut 6 bases from V and 0 bases from J, with 11 bases between. CDR1 is DFQATT, CDR2 SNEGSKA, per germline (reference sequence). This entry belongs to a study of CD8 T cells in ankylosing spondylitis. Study-level results: For ankylosing spondylitis blood, a TCR beta motif of 7 or 8 highly homologous variants appeared characteristic.

The V gene is TRBV20-1, the J gene TRBJ1-1; the D is unclear. This sequence originates from a female donor with ankylosing spondylitis or in good health (not recorded which). The sequenced sample was blood, either unsorted or a sorted T cell fraction (not recorded which). The CDR3: CSAIGPMNTEAFF. CDR3 in DNA: TGCAGTGCCATCGGGCCTATGAACACTGAAGCTTTCTTT.